The clone carrying this T cell receptor beta chain has ten or more counts. These data are taken from a study of T-cell reconstitution after alpha-beta-depleted transplantation in children. Unique molecular identifiers tagged the TCRbeta library. MiXCR, run by TCRdb on the PCR reads, gives a single entry per CDR3 protein. The sample consists of some 70,000 distinct CDR3 sequences, 7% to 8% of them appearing once. The CDR3 consists of 14 residues. Germline V gene data show CDR1 as ENHRY and CDR2 as SYGVKD. Trimming cost V 2 bases and J 5 bases, with 10 bases left between them. This receptor was taken from a human donor who donated a stem cell graft to a child with acute lymphoblastic leukemia. Material: PBMCs from the stem cell graft donor, obtained from the stem cell graft. V gene TRBV10-3 combines with J gene TRBJ1-5, with D unclear. CDR3 residues: CAISEALEYQPQHF. The DNA of the CDR3 is TGTGCCATCAGTGAGGCGCTGGAATATCAGCCCCAGCATTTT.